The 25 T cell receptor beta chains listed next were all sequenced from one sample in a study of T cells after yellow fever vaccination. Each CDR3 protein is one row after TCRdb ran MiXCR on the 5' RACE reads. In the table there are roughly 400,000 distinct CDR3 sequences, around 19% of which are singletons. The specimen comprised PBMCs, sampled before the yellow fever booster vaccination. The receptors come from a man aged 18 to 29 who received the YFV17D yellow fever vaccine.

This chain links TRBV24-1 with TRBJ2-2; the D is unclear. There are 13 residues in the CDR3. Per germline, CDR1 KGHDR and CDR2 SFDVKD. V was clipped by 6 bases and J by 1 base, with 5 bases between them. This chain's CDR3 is CATSPQNTGELFF. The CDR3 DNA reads TGTGCCACCAGTCCTCAGAACACCGGGGAGCTGTTTTTT.

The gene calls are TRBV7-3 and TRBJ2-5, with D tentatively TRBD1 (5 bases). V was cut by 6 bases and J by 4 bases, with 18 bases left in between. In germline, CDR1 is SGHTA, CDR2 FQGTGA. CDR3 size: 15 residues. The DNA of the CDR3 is TGTGCCAGCAGTCCGGGTTCTACTCAGGGAGAGACCCAGTACTTC. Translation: CASSPGSTQGETQYF.

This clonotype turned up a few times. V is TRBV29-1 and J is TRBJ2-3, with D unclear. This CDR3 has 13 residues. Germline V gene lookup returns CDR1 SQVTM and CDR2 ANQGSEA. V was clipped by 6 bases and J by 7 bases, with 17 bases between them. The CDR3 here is CSVAGSLMNTQYF. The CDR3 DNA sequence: TGCAGCGTGGCCGGGTCCCTCATGAATACGCAGTATTTT.

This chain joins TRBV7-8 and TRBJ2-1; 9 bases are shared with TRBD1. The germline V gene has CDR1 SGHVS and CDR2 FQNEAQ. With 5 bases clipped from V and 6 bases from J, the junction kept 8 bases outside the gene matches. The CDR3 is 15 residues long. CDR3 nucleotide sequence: TGTGCCAGCAGCCCTAGGACAGGGGATGGCAATGAGCAGTTCTTC. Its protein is CASSPRTGDGNEQFF.

The DNA for the CDR3 is TGTGCCTGGAGTTACGGCGCCGCGATAATAAGCTCCTACGAGCAGTACTTC. This codes for CAWSYGAAIISSYEQYF. This chain uses TRBV30 with TRBJ2-7, with unresolved D. V was shortened by 2 bases and J by 0 bases, with 20 bases between the two germline ends. In germline, CDR1 is GTSNPN, CDR2 SVGIG (reference sequence). The CDR3 covers 17 residues.

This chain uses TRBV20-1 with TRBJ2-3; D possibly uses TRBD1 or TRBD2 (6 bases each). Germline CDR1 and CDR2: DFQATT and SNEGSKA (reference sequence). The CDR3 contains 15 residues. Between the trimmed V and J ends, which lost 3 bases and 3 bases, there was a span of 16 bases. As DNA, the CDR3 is TGCAGTGCTAGTTTCTGGGGGGCGTATACAGATACGCAGTATTTT. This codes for CSASFWGAYTDTQYF.

As DNA, the CDR3 is TGCGCCAGCAGCCAAGAATGGACAGGTCCCTCTGGGGCCAACGTCCTGACTTTC. It is translated as CASSQEWTGPSGANVLTF. This sequence joins TRBV4-3 and TRBJ2-6; TRBD1 matches 7 bases. The J segment lost 0 bases and the V segment lost 0 bases, leaving 5 bases of the junction unmatched. In germline, CDR1 is LGHNA, CDR2 YSLEER. This CDR3 is 18 amino acids long.

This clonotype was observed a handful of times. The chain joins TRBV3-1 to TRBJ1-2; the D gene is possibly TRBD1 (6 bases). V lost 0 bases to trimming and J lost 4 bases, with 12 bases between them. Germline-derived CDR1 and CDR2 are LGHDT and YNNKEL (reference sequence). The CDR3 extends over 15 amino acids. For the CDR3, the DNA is TGTGCCAGCAGCCAAGATGTAGGACAGATCTATGGCTACACCTTC. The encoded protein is CASSQDVGQIYGYTF.

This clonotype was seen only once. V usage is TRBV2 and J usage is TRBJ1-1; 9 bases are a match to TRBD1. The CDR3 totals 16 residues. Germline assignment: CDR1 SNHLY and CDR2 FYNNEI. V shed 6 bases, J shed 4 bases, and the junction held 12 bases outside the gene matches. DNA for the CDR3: TGTGCCAGCAGAGATCCCGGGGGACAGGGATCCACTGAAGCTTTCTTT. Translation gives CASRDPGGQGSTEAFF.

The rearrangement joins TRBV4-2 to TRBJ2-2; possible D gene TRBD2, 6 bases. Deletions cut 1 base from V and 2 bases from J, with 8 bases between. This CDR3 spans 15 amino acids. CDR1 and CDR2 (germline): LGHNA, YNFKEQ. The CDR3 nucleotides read TGTGCCAGCAGCCAAGGTAGCGGAAACACCGGGGAGCTGTTTTTT. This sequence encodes CASSQGSGNTGELFF.

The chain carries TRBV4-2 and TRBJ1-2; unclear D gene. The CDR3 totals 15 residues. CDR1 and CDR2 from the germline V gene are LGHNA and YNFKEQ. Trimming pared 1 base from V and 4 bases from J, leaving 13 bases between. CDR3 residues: CASSQVAQTLYGYTF. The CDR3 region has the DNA TGTGCCAGCAGCCAAGTCGCACAGACTCTCTATGGCTACACCTTC.

This CDR3 reads CASSNSGITDTQYF. CDR3 bases: TGTGCCAGCAGCAACTCAGGGATTACAGATACGCAGTATTTT. This chain links TRBV21-1 with TRBJ2-3; TRBD1, as called in the table, went unchecked against the DNA. TRBV21-1 is reported as a pseudogene. This CDR3 region has 14 residues.

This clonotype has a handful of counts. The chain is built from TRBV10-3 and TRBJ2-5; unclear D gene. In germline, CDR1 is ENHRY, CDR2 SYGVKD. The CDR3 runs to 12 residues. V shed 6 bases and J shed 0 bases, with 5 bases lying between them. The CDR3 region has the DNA TGTGCCATCAGAGGAGACCAAGAGACCCAGTACTTC. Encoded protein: CAIRGDQETQYF.

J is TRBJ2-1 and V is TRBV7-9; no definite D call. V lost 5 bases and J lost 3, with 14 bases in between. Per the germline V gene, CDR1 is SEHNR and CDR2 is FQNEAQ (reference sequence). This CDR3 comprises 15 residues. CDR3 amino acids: CASSPTAGDYNEQFF. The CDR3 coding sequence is TGTGCCAGCAGCCCGACTGCTGGGGACTACAATGAGCAGTTCTTC.

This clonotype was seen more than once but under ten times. CDR3 DNA: TGCAGTGCTAGAGGAGGGCACTATGGCTACACCTTC. Translated: CSARGGHYGYTF. The chain is built from TRBV20-1 and TRBJ1-2, with D uncertain. The germline V and J ends were trimmed by 1 base and 3 bases, with 6 bases remaining between them. The CDR3 contains 12 residues. CDR1 and CDR2 (germline): DFQATT, SNEGSKA (reference sequence).

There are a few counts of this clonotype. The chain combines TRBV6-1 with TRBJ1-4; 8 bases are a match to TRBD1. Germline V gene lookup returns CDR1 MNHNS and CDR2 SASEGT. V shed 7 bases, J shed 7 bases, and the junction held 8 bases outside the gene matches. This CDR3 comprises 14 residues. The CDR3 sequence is CASTDRGTVEKLFF. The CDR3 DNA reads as TGTGCCAGCACTGACAGGGGTACGGTTGAAAAACTGTTTTTT.

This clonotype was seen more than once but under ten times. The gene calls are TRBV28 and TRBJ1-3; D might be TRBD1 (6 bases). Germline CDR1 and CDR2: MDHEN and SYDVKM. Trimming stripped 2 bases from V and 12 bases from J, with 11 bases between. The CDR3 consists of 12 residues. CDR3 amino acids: CASSLTHRVIYF. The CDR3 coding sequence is TGTGCCAGCAGTTTAACCCACAGGGTCATATATTTT.

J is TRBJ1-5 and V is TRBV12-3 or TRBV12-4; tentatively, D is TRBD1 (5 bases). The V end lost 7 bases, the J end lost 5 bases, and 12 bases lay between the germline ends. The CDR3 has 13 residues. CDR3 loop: CASTGRGDQPQHF. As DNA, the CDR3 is TGTGCCAGCACGGGGAGAGGGGATCAGCCCCAGCATTTT.

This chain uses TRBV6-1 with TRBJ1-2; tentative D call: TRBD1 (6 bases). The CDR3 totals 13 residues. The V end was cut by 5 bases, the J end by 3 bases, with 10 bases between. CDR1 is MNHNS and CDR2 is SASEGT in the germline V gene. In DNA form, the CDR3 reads TGTGCCAGCAGTCCGGACAGTGACTATGGCTACACCTTC. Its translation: CASSPDSDYGYTF.

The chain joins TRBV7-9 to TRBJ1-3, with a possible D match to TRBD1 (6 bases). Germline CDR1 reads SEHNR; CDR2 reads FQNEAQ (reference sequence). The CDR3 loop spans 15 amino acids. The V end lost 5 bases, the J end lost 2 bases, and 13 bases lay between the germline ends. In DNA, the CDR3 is TGTGCCAGCAGCCCAGGGGCTGGTACTGGAAACACCATATATTTT. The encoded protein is CASSPGAGTGNTIYF.

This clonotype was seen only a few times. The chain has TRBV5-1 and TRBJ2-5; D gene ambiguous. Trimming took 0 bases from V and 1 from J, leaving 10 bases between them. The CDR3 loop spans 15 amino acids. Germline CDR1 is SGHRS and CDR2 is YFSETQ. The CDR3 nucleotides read TGCGCCAGCAGCTTGGGGGAAATGTTCCAAGAGACCCAGTACTTC. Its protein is CASSLGEMFQETQYF.

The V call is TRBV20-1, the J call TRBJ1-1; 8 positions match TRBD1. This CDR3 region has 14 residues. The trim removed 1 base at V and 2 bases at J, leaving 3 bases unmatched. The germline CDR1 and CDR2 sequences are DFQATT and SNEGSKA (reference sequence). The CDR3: CSARGTGTNTEAFF. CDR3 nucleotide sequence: TGCAGTGCTAGAGGGACAGGGACCAACACTGAAGCTTTCTTT.

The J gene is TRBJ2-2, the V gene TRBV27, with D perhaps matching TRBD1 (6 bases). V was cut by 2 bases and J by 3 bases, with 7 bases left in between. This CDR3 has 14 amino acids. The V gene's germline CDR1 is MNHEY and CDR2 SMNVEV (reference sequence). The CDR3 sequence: CASSLRTDTGELFF. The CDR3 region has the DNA TGTGCCAGCAGTTTAAGGACAGACACCGGGGAGCTGTTTTTT.

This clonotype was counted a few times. CDR3 residues: CSVEDNRGAGEQYF. CDR3 DNA sequence: TGCAGCGTTGAGGACAACAGGGGGGCAGGCGAGCAGTACTTC. The gene calls are TRBV29-1 and TRBJ2-7; 8 bases line up with TRBD1. V was pared by 3 bases and J by 6 bases, with 10 bases of the junction left unmatched. Germline V gene data show CDR1 as SQVTM and CDR2 as ANQGSEA. The CDR3 has 14 amino acids.

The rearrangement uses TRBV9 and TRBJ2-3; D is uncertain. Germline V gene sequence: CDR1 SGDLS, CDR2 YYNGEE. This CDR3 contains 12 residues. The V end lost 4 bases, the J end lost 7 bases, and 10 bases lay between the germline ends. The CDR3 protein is CASSTTPYTQYF. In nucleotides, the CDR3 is TGTGCCAGCAGCACCACCCCTTATACGCAGTATTTT.